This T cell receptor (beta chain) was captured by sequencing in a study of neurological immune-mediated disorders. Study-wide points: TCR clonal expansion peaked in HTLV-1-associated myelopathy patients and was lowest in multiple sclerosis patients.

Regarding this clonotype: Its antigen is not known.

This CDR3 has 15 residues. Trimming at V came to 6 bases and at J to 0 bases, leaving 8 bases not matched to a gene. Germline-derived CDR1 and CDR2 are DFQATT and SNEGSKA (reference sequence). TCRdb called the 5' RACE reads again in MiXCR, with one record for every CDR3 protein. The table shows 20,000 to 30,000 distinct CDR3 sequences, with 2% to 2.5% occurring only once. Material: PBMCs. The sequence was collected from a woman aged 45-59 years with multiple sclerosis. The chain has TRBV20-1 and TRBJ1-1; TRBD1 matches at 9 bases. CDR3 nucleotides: TGCAGTGCGCTGACAGGGGGAGGCATGAACACTGAAGCTTTCTTT. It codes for CSALTGGGMNTEAFF.